Below are 28 T cell receptor beta chains sequenced from a single sample in a study of CD8 T cells in Susac syndrome. An amount of RNA that ranged from roughly 0.45 to 1 ug was reverse transcribed with random hexamers. Each CDR3 protein is one row after TCRdb ran MiXCR on the immunoSEQ multiplex PCR reads. This table has around 200,000 distinct CDR3 sequences, 95% appearing once. The sequenced sample was CD4+ T cells from PBMCs. These receptors were collected from a human donor with Susac syndrome.

DNA for the CDR3: TGTGCCAGTAGTATAGGACAGGAGGTCTACAATGAGCAGTTCTTC. The encoded protein is CASSIGQEVYNEQFF. This chain connects TRBV19 to TRBJ2-1; D might be TRBD1 (6 bases). Trimming took off 1 base at V and 3 bases at J, with 10 bases between the two ends. Germline V gives CDR1 LNHDA, CDR2 SQIVND (reference sequence). This CDR3 has 15 amino acids.

V gene TRBV3-1 combines with J gene TRBJ1-5; D may be TRBD1 (5 bases). CDR3 length: 15 residues. The germline V and J ends were trimmed by 4 bases and 11 bases, with 21 bases remaining between them. Germline V lookup: CDR1 LGHDT, CDR2 YNNKEL (reference sequence). The CDR3 region is CASSLAPGTSYSQHF. CDR3 nucleotides: TGTGCCAGCAGCCTCGCTCCGGGGACCAGTTACTCCCAGCATTTT.

This sequence joins TRBV12-3 or TRBV12-4 and TRBJ2-1, with 8 nucleotides matching TRBD1. The CDR3 is made up of 16 amino acids. With V trimmed by 6 bases and J by 2 bases, 9 bases remained unmatched. CDR3 residues: CASSATGAAPYNEQFF. CDR3 sequence (DNA): TGTGCCAGCAGCGCGACAGGGGCAGCCCCCTACAATGAGCAGTTCTTC.

This chain joins TRBV30 and TRBJ2-5, with D tentatively TRBD2 (6 bases). The V gene's germline CDR1 is GTSNPN and CDR2 SVGIG (reference sequence). This CDR3 has 13 amino acids. Between the trimmed V and J ends, which lost 3 bases and 3 bases, there was a span of 11 bases. CDR3 in DNA: TGTGCCTGGAGCCCCCCGGGGGAAGAGACCCAGTACTTC. Protein product: CAWSPPGEETQYF.

The chain is built from TRBV19 and TRBJ1-2; D uncertain. The CDR3 length is 13 residues. V was shortened by 7 bases and J by 7 bases, with 16 bases between the two germline ends. CDR1 LNHDA and CDR2 SQIVND come from the germline V gene (reference sequence). The CDR3 DNA sequence: TGTGCCAGTACCATACGGGGAACTGGTGGCTACACCTTC. Translated, it gives CASTIRGTGGYTF.

The chain has TRBV5-5 and TRBJ2-5, with unresolved D. V lost 3 bases, J lost 5 bases, and 14 bases lay in between. This CDR3 is 14 amino acids long. Germline CDR1 is SGHKS and CDR2 is YYEKEE (reference sequence). The CDR3, as DNA: TGTGCCAGCAGCTCCGGATCCCTACTGGAGACCCAGTACTTC. Translated: CASSSGSLLETQYF.

The chain joins TRBV29-1 to TRBJ2-7, with D unclear. The V gene lost 4 bases and the J gene lost 1 base, with 8 bases spanning the gap. CDR1 and CDR2 (germline): SQVTM, ANQGSEA. CDR3 length equals 12 residues. CDR3 region: CSVADGSYEQYF. CDR3 nucleotides: TGCAGCGTTGCGGACGGGTCCTACGAGCAGTACTTC.

Details on this clonotype: Mismatch with germline at one junction end may stem from a read error. The V and J genes are TRBV7-7 and TRBJ2-7; 8 positions match TRBD2. CDR3 length equals 15 residues. Per germline, CDR1 SSHAT and CDR2 FNYEAQ (reference sequence). CDR3 region: CASSERAGGIYEQYF. DNA for the CDR3: TGTGCTAGCAGCGAAAGGGCGGGGGGAATCTACGAGCAGTACTTC.

The gene calls are TRBV6-2 or TRBV6-3 and TRBJ2-1; 9 bases line up with TRBD1. V lost 5 bases and J lost 6; bases outside the gene matches: 5. This CDR3 has 14 amino acids. Per the germline V gene, CDR1 is MNHEY and CDR2 is SVGEGT. CDR3 coding DNA: TGTGCCAGCAGTGGGCAACAGGGGGCCAATGAGCAGTTCTTC. This codes for CASSGQQGANEQFF.

The chain combines TRBV30 with TRBJ1-2, with TRBD1 matching over 7 bases. The CDR3 has 13 residues. J lost 0 bases, V lost 2 bases, and 0 bases had no gene match. The germline V gene has CDR1 GTSNPN and CDR2 SVGIG (reference sequence). CDR3 amino acids: CAWSTGANYGYTF. CDR3 DNA sequence: TGTGCCTGGAGTACAGGGGCTAACTATGGCTACACCTTC. Filled out from reference TRBV30 and TRBJ1-2, the complete variable domain reads SQTIHQWPATLVQPVGSPLSLECTVEGTSNPNLYWYRQAAGRGLQLLFYSVGIGQISSEVPQNLSASRPQDRQFILSSKKLLLSDSGFYLCAWSTGANYGYTFGSGTRLTVV.

The chain recombines TRBV3-1 with TRBJ2-7, with TRBD1 as a possible D gene (5 bases). Trimming took 4 bases from V and 2 from J, leaving 15 bases between them. CDR3 length equals 15 residues. Germline CDR1 is LGHDT and CDR2 is YNNKEL (reference sequence). This chain's CDR3 is CASSLDPDSPYEQYF. DNA for the CDR3: TGTGCCAGCAGCCTGGACCCAGACAGCCCCTACGAGCAGTACTTC.

The gene calls are TRBV30 and TRBJ1-2; D gene unclear. The V end lost 0 bases, the J end lost 4 bases, and 6 bases lay between the germline ends. Germline V gives CDR1 GTSNPN, CDR2 SVGIG (reference sequence). CDR3 length: 12 residues. For the CDR3, the DNA is TGTGCCTGGAGTGTTGGAGGCTATGGCTACACCTTC. Translation: CAWSVGGYGYTF.

The chain has TRBV7-8 and TRBJ1-5, with D maybe TRBD1 (5 bases). This CDR3 contains 15 residues. CDR1 and CDR2 (germline): SGHVS, FQNEAQ. Trimming took off 5 bases at V and 0 bases at J, with 11 bases between the two ends. CDR3 bases: TGTGCCAGCAGCCCTAGGGACGGTAGCAATCAGCCCCAGCATTTT. Protein product: CASSPRDGSNQPQHF.

The J gene is TRBJ1-6, the V gene TRBV6-5; TRBD1 is a possible D gene (5 bases). The CDR3 is 16 amino acids. Germline V CDR1 and CDR2: MNHEY, SVGAGI. V shed 2 bases and J shed 1 base, with 9 bases lying between them. CDR3 in DNA: TGTGCCAGCAGTTACGGGGGGGGATCCTATAATTCACCCCTCCACTTT. Amino acid sequence: CASSYGGGSYNSPLHF.

V usage is TRBV28 and J usage is TRBJ1-2; 9 bases map to TRBD1. Germline CDR1 is MDHEN and CDR2 is SYDVKM. J lost 0 bases, V lost 8 bases, and 10 bases had no gene match. The CDR3 has 16 residues. The CDR3 nucleotides read TGTGCCAGCGGAGGGACAGGGTCCCCAGCTAACTATGGCTACACCTTC. Translating it yields CASGGTGSPANYGYTF.

V and J are TRBV25-1 and TRBJ2-5; unclear D gene. Germline values: CDR1 MGHDK, CDR2 SYGVNS. The CDR3 loop spans 14 amino acids. Trimming took 1 base from V and 1 from J, leaving 7 bases between them. The CDR3: CASSEFGSQETQYF. DNA for the CDR3: TGTGCCAGCAGTGAATTTGGCAGCCAAGAGACCCAGTACTTC.

The chain has TRBV20-1 and TRBJ2-3, with 12 positions matching TRBD2. CDR3 size: 16 residues. The germline CDR1 and CDR2 sequences are DFQATT and SNEGSKA (reference sequence). The V and J ends lost 6 bases and 3 bases, in that order; junction bases with no gene match: 10. The CDR3 spells CSAEGLAGGRTDTQYF. The CDR3 nucleotides read TGCAGTGCCGAGGGTCTAGCGGGGGGGCGGACAGATACGCAGTATTTT.

This clonotype was counted only a few times. The chain recombines TRBV4-2 with TRBJ2-2; D not certain. Trimming pared 1 base from V and 1 base from J, leaving 4 bases between. Germline CDR1 reads LGHNA; CDR2 reads YNFKEQ. CDR3 length: 14 residues. The CDR3 here is CASSQGRNTGELFF. CDR3 in DNA: TGTGCCAGCAGCCAAGGGCGGAACACCGGGGAGCTGTTTTTT.

The V and J genes are TRBV12-3 or TRBV12-4 and TRBJ2-3, with 7 bases that match TRBD2. Germline trimming cut 5 bases from V and 3 bases from J; bases unmatched to any gene: 8. CDR3 size: 15 residues. The CDR3 region has the DNA TGTGCCAGCAGTCTCCAGCGGGGAGTAACAGATACGCAGTATTTT. Protein sequence: CASSLQRGVTDTQYF.

The V and J genes are TRBV9 and TRBJ2-6; D gene unclear. This CDR3 has 18 residues. The ends were cut back, 4 bases at V and 0 bases at J, with 17 bases in the middle. Germline assignment: CDR1 SGDLS and CDR2 YYNGEE. DNA of the CDR3: TGTGCCAGCAGCCCCGCGCTTCTCCGGGTCTCTGGGGCCAACGTCCTGACTTTC. Protein: CASSPALLRVSGANVLTF.

The chain has TRBV28 and TRBJ2-4, with D hard to call. V was shortened by 2 bases and J by 7 bases, with 9 bases between the two germline ends. In germline, CDR1 is MDHEN, CDR2 SYDVKM. This CDR3 region has 13 residues. The DNA for the CDR3 is TGTGCCAGCAGTTTACCCGGACGTAACATTCAGTACTTC. Its translation: CASSLPGRNIQYF. The variable domain in full, with the rest retrieved from reference TRBV28 and TRBJ2-4, is DVKVTQSSRYLVKRTGEKVFLECVQDMDHENMFWYRQDPGLGLRLIYFSYDVKMKEKGDIPEGYSVSREKKERFSLILESASTNQTSMYLCASSLPGRNIQYFGAGTRLSVL.

This clonotype has a handful of counts. This chain joins TRBV7-2 and TRBJ2-5; possible D gene TRBD1, 5 bases. From germline, CDR1 is SGHTA and CDR2 FQGNSA. This CDR3 is 15 amino acids long. The germline V and J ends were trimmed by 5 bases and 4 bases, with 17 bases remaining between them. Here the CDR3 DNA reads TGTGCCAGCAGCCACCGGAAGGGGTTAGGAGAGACCCAGTACTTC. This sequence encodes CASSHRKGLGETQYF.

The sample holds one count of this clonotype. The chain carries TRBV6-4 and TRBJ2-3, with D tentatively TRBD1 (6 bases). CDR1 and CDR2 from the germline V gene are MRHNA and SNTAGT. This CDR3 comprises 15 residues. V was shortened by 5 bases and J by 3 bases, with 15 bases between the two germline ends. CDR3 bases: TGTGCCAGCAGTAGACAGGCCCTAAGGACAGATACGCAGTATTTT. This encodes CASSRQALRTDTQYF.

The J gene is TRBJ1-2, the V gene TRBV4-1; D remains unclear. Trimming shortened V by 3 bases and J by 3 bases, and 14 bases separated the two germline ends. This CDR3 is 15 amino acids long. Germline V gene data show CDR1 as MGHRA and CDR2 as YSYEKL. This CDR3 reads CASSQRHPPDYGYTF. DNA of the CDR3: TGCGCCAGCAGCCAGAGACACCCCCCGGACTATGGCTACACCTTC.

This clonotype was observed a single time. The chain is built from TRBV5-1 and TRBJ2-7; D is uncertain. The CDR3 has 15 residues. Germline V gene lookup returns CDR1 SGHRS and CDR2 YFSETQ. V shed 3 bases and J shed 2 bases, with 15 bases lying between them. The CDR3 loop reads CASSSGPSSTYEQYF. The CDR3 DNA sequence: TGCGCCAGCAGCTCGGGCCCTTCGTCTACCTACGAGCAGTACTTC.

This clonotype was recorded once. This chain links TRBV5-1 with TRBJ1-4, with D maybe TRBD1 (6 bases). There are 14 residues in the CDR3. V dropped 3 bases and J dropped 5 bases, with 11 bases sitting between them. Germline CDR1 and CDR2: SGHRS and YFSETQ. The CDR3 spells CASSWSGANEKLFF. The CDR3, as DNA: TGCGCCAGCAGCTGGTCAGGGGCGAATGAAAAACTGTTTTTT.

This sequence joins TRBV27 and TRBJ2-1; D may be TRBD1 or TRBD2 (5 bases each). V dropped 5 bases and J dropped 0 bases, with 17 bases sitting between them. Germline V gene lookup returns CDR1 MNHEY and CDR2 SMNVEV (reference sequence). The CDR3 totals 17 residues. Written as DNA, the CDR3 is TGTGCCAGCAGTATAAGATGGTGGGGGACCTCCTACAATGAGCAGTTCTTC. Protein product: CASSIRWWGTSYNEQFF.

The chain joins TRBV4-3 to TRBJ2-7, with TRBD2 matching over 8 bases. Germline CDR1 and CDR2: LGHNA and YSLEER. Germline trimming cut 1 base from V and 2 bases from J; bases unmatched to any gene: 10. The CDR3 has 17 residues. CDR3 coding DNA: TGCGCCAGCAGCCAAGGGGCGGGGGGCAGGGCGGCCTACGAGCAGTACTTC. Translation: CASSQGAGGRAAYEQYF.